This TCR beta chain is drawn from a study of cytomegalovirus exposure and HLA in healthy donors. PCR involved 60 Vbeta and 13 Jbeta primers. In the original processing: The count from a later analysis was 60 million to 85 million unique TCR beta chains, some 12 million of them shared. The repertoire was sequenced with immunoSEQ multiplex PCR; TCRdb's copy has only in-frame clones and lacks some. V and J calls and clone size follow that table, whereas D and trimming were derived from the DNA. The sample shows 100,000 to 150,000 clones, around 80% of them seen only once. On this clone: The antigen is unknown.

Points from the study as a whole: Association of a missense DCLRE1C variant with TCR beta V- and J-gene trimming was reported in a later analysis.

The germline gives CDR1 GTSNPN, CDR2 SVGIG (reference sequence). This CDR3 has 15 amino acids. V lost 3 bases and J lost 2, with 16 bases in between. The chain employs TRBV30 and TRBJ1-2, with D tentatively TRBD1 (5 bases). The receptor was derived from a boy aged 2 to 10 in good health and CMV-seronegative. The sequenced sample was PBMCs. The CDR3 region is CAWSFSQGGNYGYTF. As DNA, the CDR3 is TGTGCCTGGAGCTTCTCCCAGGGAGGGAACTATGGCTACACCTTC.